The clone carrying this TCR beta chain was seen a handful of times. The antigen is undetermined. The sample belongs to a study of blood T cells in healthy people across ages. Study-level findings and limits: Both naive CD4+ cell counts and diversity were greater in long-lived donors than in aged donors.

For the second PCR, which ran for about 7 to 11 cycles, a sample-barcoded 5' primer and a J-beta primer mix were used. A single record per CDR3 protein comes from TCRdb applying MiXCR to the 5' RACE reads. The sample shows over 1.5 million distinct CDR3 sequences, roughly 50% of them seen only once. Each donor was a healthy Caucasian individual from Russia, aged about 6 to 95. This CDR3 has 14 residues. V shed 3 bases and J shed 0 bases, with 8 bases lying between them. The clonotype comes from a woman in her forties in good health. The source material was blood. V is TRBV12-3 or TRBV12-4 and J is TRBJ1-1; no clear D gene. The CDR3 DNA sequence: TGTGCCAGCAGTTTCGGGAGAATGAACACTGAAGCTTTCTTT. This translates into CASSFGRMNTEAFF.